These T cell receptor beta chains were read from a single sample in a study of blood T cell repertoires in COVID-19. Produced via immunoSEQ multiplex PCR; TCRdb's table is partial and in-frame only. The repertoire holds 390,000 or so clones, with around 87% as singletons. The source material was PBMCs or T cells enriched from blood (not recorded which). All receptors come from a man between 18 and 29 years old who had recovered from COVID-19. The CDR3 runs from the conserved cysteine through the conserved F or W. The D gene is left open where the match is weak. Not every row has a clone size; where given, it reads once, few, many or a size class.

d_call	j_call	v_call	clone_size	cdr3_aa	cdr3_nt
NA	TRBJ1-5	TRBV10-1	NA	CASSGTTDQPQHF	TGCGCCAGCAGTGGGACTACGGATCAGCCCCAGCATTTT
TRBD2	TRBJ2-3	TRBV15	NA	CATSPRTGTSRSDDTDTQYF	TGTGCCACCAGCCCCCGAACCGGGACTAGCCGATCCGACGACACAGATACGCAGTATTTT
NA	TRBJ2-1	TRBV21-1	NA	CASSKEVLVDCEQFF	TGTGCCAGCAGCAAAGAGGTCCTAGTGGACTGTGAGCAGTTCTTC
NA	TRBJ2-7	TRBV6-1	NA	CASSELRQSYEQYF	TGTGCCAGCAGTGAACTTCGACAGAGCTACGAGCAGTACTTC
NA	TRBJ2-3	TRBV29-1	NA	CSVDIGGEITQYF	TGCAGCGTTGATATAGGAGGAGAGATAACGCAGTATTTT
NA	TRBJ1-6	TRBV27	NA	CASSAGVLNSPLHF	TGTGCCAGCAGTGCAGGGGTGCTTAATTCACCCCTCCACTTT
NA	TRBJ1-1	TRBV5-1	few	CASSLQGPGNTEAFF	TGCGCCAGCAGCTTACAGGGCCCGGGGAACACTGAAGCTTTCTTT
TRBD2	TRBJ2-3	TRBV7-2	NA	CASSTGLAGADTQYF	TGTGCCAGCAGCACTGGACTAGCTGGAGCAGATACGCAGTATTTT
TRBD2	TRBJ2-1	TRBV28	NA	CASSLSGGSSYNEQFF	TGTGCCAGCAGTTTATCGGGCGGGAGCTCCTACAATGAGCAGTTCTTC
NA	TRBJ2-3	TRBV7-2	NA	CASSLEGRDTDTQYF	TGTGCCAGCAGCTTAGAGGGGCGGGACACAGATACGCAGTATTTT
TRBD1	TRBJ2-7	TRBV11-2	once	CASSRLKGDSSHREQYF	TGTGCCAGCAGCCGGCTTAAGGGGGACAGTTCCCATCGGGAGCAGTACTTC
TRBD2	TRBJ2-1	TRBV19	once	CASSIGLAGGPSSYNEQFF	TGTGCCAGTAGTATAGGTCTAGCGGGGGGGCCCAGCTCCTACAATGAGCAGTTCTTC
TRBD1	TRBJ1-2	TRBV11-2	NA	CASSLRTGGVNYFYGYTF	TGTGCCAGCAGCTTACGGACAGGGGGCGTTAATTACTTCTATGGCTACACCTTC
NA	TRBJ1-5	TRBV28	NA	CASSFSDRGFDQPQHF	TGTGCCAGCAGTTTTTCTGATCGGGGGTTCGATCAGCCCCAGCATTTT
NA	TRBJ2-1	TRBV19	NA	CASRTVGHNEQFF	TGTGCCAGTCGGACAGTGGGGCACAATGAGCAGTTCTTC
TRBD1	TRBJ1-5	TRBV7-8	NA	CASSQGQDQPQHF	TGTGCCAGCAGCCAAGGACAGGATCAGCCCCAGCATTTT